The TCR beta chain under discussion was sequenced for a study of shared clonotypes between healthy human individuals. Study-level information: Per donor, three plates held CD4 naive cells, three held CD4 memory, two held CD8 naive and one held CD8 memory. General study results and limits: The authors expected sequencing depth to affect clonotype sharing among donors. Generally, naive subsets came out with larger estimated richness than memory subsets.

Deep-level settings were used for running the assay. Profiled with immunoSEQ multiplex PCR; TCRdb holds only in-frame clones, not every one. The data contain about 1 million clones, about 75% of them singletons. The germline gives CDR1 SGHAT, CDR2 FQNNGV. Trimming removed 0 bases at V and 2 bases at J, with 5 bases between. The CDR3 extends over 14 amino acids. This clone was seen only once. Its cognate antigen is unknown. Other DNA sequences from this sample encode an identical CDR3 as well. J is TRBJ1-3 and V is TRBV11-2, with D possibly being TRBD1 (5 bases). The sequence derives from a man aged 18 to 29 in good health. Sequencing was done on a sample of memory CD4+ T cells sorted from blood. Subset meaning: CD45RA-negative fraction. In DNA, the CDR3 is TGTGCCAGCAGCTTAGACAGGGCTGGAAACACCATATATTTT. Encoded protein: CASSLDRAGNTIYF.